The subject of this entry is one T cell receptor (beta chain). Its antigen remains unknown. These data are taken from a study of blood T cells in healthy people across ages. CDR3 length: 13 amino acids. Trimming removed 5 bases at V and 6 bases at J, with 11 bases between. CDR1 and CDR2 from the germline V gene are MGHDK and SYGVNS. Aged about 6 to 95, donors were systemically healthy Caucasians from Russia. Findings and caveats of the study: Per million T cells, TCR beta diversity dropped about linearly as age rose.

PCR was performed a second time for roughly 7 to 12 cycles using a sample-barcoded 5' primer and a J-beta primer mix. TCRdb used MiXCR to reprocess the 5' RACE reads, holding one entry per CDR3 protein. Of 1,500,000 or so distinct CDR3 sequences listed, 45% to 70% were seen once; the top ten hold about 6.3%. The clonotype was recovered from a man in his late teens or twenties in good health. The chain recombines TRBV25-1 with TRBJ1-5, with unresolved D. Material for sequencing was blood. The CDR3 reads CASSMGSGQPQHF. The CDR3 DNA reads TGTGCCAGCAGTATGGGTTCGGGTCAGCCCCAGCATTTT.